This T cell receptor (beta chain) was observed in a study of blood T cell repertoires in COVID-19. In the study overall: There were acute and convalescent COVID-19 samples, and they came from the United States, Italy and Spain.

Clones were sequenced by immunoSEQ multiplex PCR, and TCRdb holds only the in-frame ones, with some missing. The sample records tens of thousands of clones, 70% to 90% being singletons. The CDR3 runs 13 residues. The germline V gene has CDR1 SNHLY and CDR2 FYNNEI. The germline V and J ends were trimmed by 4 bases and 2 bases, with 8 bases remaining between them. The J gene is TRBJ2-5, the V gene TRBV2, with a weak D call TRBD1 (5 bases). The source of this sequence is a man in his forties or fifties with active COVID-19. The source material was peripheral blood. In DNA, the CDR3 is TGTGCCAGCAGTGGACAGATGCAAGAGACCCAGTACTTC. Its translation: CASSGQMQETQYF. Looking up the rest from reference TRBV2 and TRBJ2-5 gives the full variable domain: EPEVTQTPSHQVTQMGQEVILRCVPISNHLYFYWYRQILGQKVEFLVSFYNNEISEKSEIFDDQFSVERPDGSNFTLKIRSTKLEDSAMYFCASSGQMQETQYFGPGTRLLVL.